The 27 T cell receptor beta chains reported below all come from one sample, sequenced in a study of cytomegalovirus exposure and HLA in healthy donors. A multiplex PCR was run with 60 Vbeta primers and 13 Jbeta primers. Sequencing was performed with immunoSEQ multiplex PCR; in TCRdb, only in-frame clones are kept and a portion is missing. This sample has roughly 140,000 clones, with about 88% found just once. The sample taken for sequencing was PBMCs. The receptors were gathered from a young woman in good health and CMV-seronegative.

V and J are TRBV5-1 and TRBJ2-2; possible D gene TRBD1, 6 bases. CDR1 is SGHRS, CDR2 YFSETQ, per germline. This CDR3 has 16 residues. Trimming took 1 base from V and 2 from J, leaving 12 bases between them. DNA of the CDR3: TGCGCCAGCAGCTTGAAAGGTGGGACAAACACCGGGGAGCTGTTTTTT. Encoded protein: CASSLKGGTNTGELFF.

This clone appeared a single time. The genes are TRBV28 and TRBJ2-3, with TRBD1 matching 8 bases. CDR1 and CDR2 (germline): MDHEN, SYDVKM. This CDR3 has 15 amino acids. With V trimmed by 3 bases and J by 0 bases, 2 bases remained unmatched. The CDR3 sequence is CASSLDRASTDTQYF. Here the CDR3 DNA reads TGTGCCAGCAGTTTGGACAGGGCTAGCACAGATACGCAGTATTTT. The full variable domain, its missing parts supplied by reference TRBV28 and TRBJ2-3, is DVKVTQSSRYLVKRTGEKVFLECVQDMDHENMFWYRQDPGLGLRLIYFSYDVKMKEKGDIPEGYSVSREKKERFSLILESASTNQTSMYLCASSLDRASTDTQYFGPGTRLTVL.

The rearrangement uses TRBV9 and TRBJ1-1; TRBD1 aligns across 9 bases. CDR3 length: 15 amino acids. CDR1 SGDLS and CDR2 YYNGEE come from the germline V gene. Trimming took 4 bases from V and 0 from J; bases not matched to a gene: 4. CDR3 DNA: TGTGCCAGCAGCACCGGACAGGGGATGAACACTGAAGCTTTCTTT. This translates into CASSTGQGMNTEAFF.

The rearrangement uses TRBV7-7 and TRBJ1-6; TRBD1 aligns across 7 bases. Germline CDR1 is SSHAT and CDR2 is FNYEAQ (reference sequence). This CDR3 has 15 residues. J was trimmed by 7 bases and V by 4 bases; bases with no gene match: 7. The CDR3 region is CASSSRDSRNSPLHF. The CDR3 coding sequence is TGTGCCAGCAGCTCGAGGGACAGCAGAAATTCACCCCTCCACTTT. Drawing the rest from reference TRBV7-7 and TRBJ1-6, the complete variable domain is GAGVSQSPRYKVTKRGQDVTLRCDPISSHATLYWYQQALGQGPEFLTYFNYEAQPDKSGLPSDRFSAERPEGSISTLTIQRTEQRDSAMYRCASSSRDSRNSPLHFGNGTRLTVT.

This clone was recorded only once. V is TRBV11-2 and J is TRBJ1-6; no clear D gene. Between the trimmed V and J ends, which lost 3 bases and 5 bases, there was a span of 8 bases. The CDR3 extends over 14 amino acids. The V gene's germline CDR1 is SGHAT and CDR2 FQNNGV. The CDR3 here is CASSFYRNNSPLHF. The DNA for the CDR3 is TGTGCCAGCAGCTTCTACAGAAATAATTCACCCCTCCACTTT.

V is TRBV27 and J is TRBJ1-5, with 7 bases lining up with TRBD1. The CDR3 loop spans 18 amino acids. Germline CDR1 and CDR2: MNHEY and SMNVEV (reference sequence). V was pared by 8 bases and J by 0 bases, with 16 bases of the junction left unmatched. CDR3 in amino acids: CASGTNRWGTDSNQPQHF. The CDR3 DNA reads TGTGCCAGCGGAACCAACCGGTGGGGGACAGATAGCAATCAGCCCCAGCATTTT.

V gene TRBV6-7 combines with J gene TRBJ2-3, with D possibly matching TRBD2 (6 bases). TRBV6-7 qualifies as an ORF whose function is uncertain. V was cut by 0 bases and J by 3 bases, with 16 bases left in between. This CDR3 has 17 amino acids. CDR3 region: CASSYSLTGEETDTQYF. In DNA, the CDR3 is TGTGCCAGCAGTTACTCGTTAACGGGGGAGGAGACAGATACGCAGTATTTT.

The V call is TRBV18, the J call TRBJ1-5; possible D gene TRBD1, 5 bases. The CDR3 has 14 residues. V was shortened by 3 bases and J by 6 bases, with 12 bases between the two germline ends. The germline V gene encodes CDR1 KGHSH and CDR2 LQKENI. CDR3 DNA sequence: TGTGCCAGCTCACCGGGAGGGGAAGCTCAGCCCCAGCATTTT. Translating gives CASSPGGEAQPQHF.

The V call is TRBV13, the J call TRBJ2-7; D unresolved. Trimming pared 3 bases from V and 0 bases from J, leaving 3 bases between. The CDR3 sequence is 12 residues long. In germline, CDR1 is PRHDT, CDR2 FYEKMQ (reference sequence). The CDR3 is CASSLSSYEQYF. The CDR3 coding sequence is TGTGCCAGCAGCTTGAGCTCCTACGAGCAGTACTTC.

The rearrangement uses TRBV6-5 and TRBJ2-7; TRBD2 matches 8 bases. Germline V gene lookup returns CDR1 MNHEY and CDR2 SVGAGI. The V and J ends lost 4 bases and 6 bases, in that order; junction bases with no gene match: 8. The CDR3 is 14 residues long. Here the CDR3 reads CASSFRAGGGEQYF. CDR3 sequence (DNA): TGTGCCAGCAGTTTCCGGGCCGGGGGGGGCGAGCAGTACTTC.

Comments on this clone: One end of the junction does not line up with germline, which may come from a read error. The rearrangement joins TRBV7-7 to TRBJ2-5; TRBD2 is a possible D gene (5 bases). Germline-derived CDR1 and CDR2 are SSHAT and FNYEAQ (reference sequence). The CDR3 is 15 residues long. Here the CDR3 reads CASSLEKGPGETQYF. The CDR3 DNA follows: TGTGCTAGCAGCTTAGAAAAAGGGCCGGGGGAGACCCAGTACTTC.

This clone was seen a few times. The rearrangement links TRBV29-1 to TRBJ2-3, with 9 bases fitting TRBD1. After removal of 3 bases from V and 5 bases from J, the junction contained 6 bases not matched to a gene. CDR3 length equals 14 residues. The germline V gene has CDR1 SQVTM and CDR2 ANQGSEA. The CDR3 region has the DNA TGCAGCGTTGAGGGGACAGGGCATCAAGATACGCAGTATTTT. The encoded protein is CSVEGTGHQDTQYF.

V and J are TRBV27 and TRBJ2-5, with D possibly being TRBD2 (6 bases). Trimming pared 6 bases from V and 0 bases from J, leaving 11 bases between. This CDR3 is built from 14 residues. CDR1 is MNHEY, CDR2 SMNVEV, per germline (reference sequence). The chain's CDR3 is CASRGTAYQETQYF. The CDR3, as DNA: TGTGCCAGCAGGGGGACTGCCTACCAAGAGACCCAGTACTTC.

The chain uses TRBV18 and TRBJ2-1; TRBD2 might be the D (7 bases). CDR1 is KGHSH and CDR2 is LQKENI in the germline V gene. Trimming cost V 2 bases and J 8 bases, with 13 bases left between them. CDR3 length equals 14 residues. The CDR3 protein is CASSPKTGGDEQFF. Written as DNA, the CDR3 is TGTGCCAGCTCACCAAAGACGGGGGGCGATGAGCAGTTCTTC.

This clone was observed a single time. The chain links TRBV5-6 to TRBJ2-6; maybe TRBD2 (5 bases). CDR1 is SGHDT, CDR2 YYEEEE, per germline. V was cut by 2 bases and J by 2 bases, with 8 bases left in between. The CDR3 has 15 amino acids. The CDR3 sequence: CASSFLGAGANVLTF. CDR3 coding DNA: TGTGCCAGCAGCTTCCTCGGGGCTGGGGCCAACGTCCTGACTTTC.

The rearrangement links TRBV5-4 to TRBJ1-1; a weak D match, TRBD1 (6 bases). Germline CDR1 reads SGHNT; CDR2 reads YYREEE (reference sequence). The CDR3 extends over 13 amino acids. Trimming removed 4 bases from V and 1 base from J, with 8 bases in between. The CDR3 nucleotides read TGTGCCAGCAGCCGACAGGAGAACACTGAAGCTTTCTTT. Protein: CASSRQENTEAFF.

This clone is a singleton in its sample. V is TRBV2 and J is TRBJ2-3; D may be TRBD2 (6 bases). The CDR3 loop spans 14 amino acids. V lost 6 bases to trimming and J lost 2 bases, with 12 bases between them. The germline CDR1 and CDR2 sequences are SNHLY and FYNNEI. Here the CDR3 reads CASSPGLNTDTQYF. For the CDR3, the DNA is TGTGCCAGCAGCCCGGGACTGAACACAGATACGCAGTATTTT.

The count of this clone is one. J is TRBJ1-2 and V is TRBV6-1; D unclear. V lost 7 bases and J 9 bases, leaving 18 bases between the germline ends. The CDR3 has 13 residues. Germline CDR1 is MNHNS and CDR2 is SASEGT. The CDR3, as DNA: TGTGCCAGCAATTCTCACTTTATTTTGCGCTACACCTTC. Translation: CASNSHFILRYTF.

This CDR3 is CASSLSGGSSYNEQFF. The CDR3 DNA sequence: TGTGCCAGCAGTTTAAGCGGGGGAAGCTCCTACAATGAGCAGTTCTTC. The chain links TRBV27 to TRBJ2-1; 8 bases map to TRBD2. CDR1 MNHEY and CDR2 SMNVEV come from the germline V gene (reference sequence). CDR3 length: 16 residues. V trimming: 2 bases; J trimming: 0 bases; junction bases outside the gene matches: 3.

This clone was seen only once. V gene TRBV5-4 combines with J gene TRBJ1-2; 11 nucleotides align to TRBD1. This CDR3 has 16 residues. Germline-derived CDR1 and CDR2 are SGHNT and YYREEE (reference sequence). The junction had 9 bases not matched to a gene; V was cut back by 0 bases and J by 8 bases. In DNA form, the CDR3 reads TGTGCCAGCAGCTTGGCCGCGGACAGGGGGCTCGAAGGCTACACCTTC. Its protein is CASSLAADRGLEGYTF.

J is TRBJ2-3 and V is TRBV10-3; D might be TRBD2 (6 bases). V was pared by 8 bases and J by 6 bases, with 12 bases between. There are 12 residues in the CDR3. From germline, CDR1 is ENHRY and CDR2 SYGVKD. The CDR3: CAIGGTGDTQYF. The CDR3 coding sequence is TGTGCCATCGGGGGGACTGGTGATACGCAGTATTTT.

J is TRBJ2-2 and V is TRBV7-2; 7 nucleotides match TRBD1. The V segment lost 1 base and the J segment 5 bases; nucleotides outside the gene matches: 10. Germline loops: CDR1 SGHTA, CDR2 FQGNSA. CDR3 length equals 17 residues. Here the CDR3 reads CASSLDFSGQATGELFF. The CDR3 coding sequence is TGTGCCAGCAGCTTAGATTTTTCAGGACAGGCGACCGGGGAGCTGTTTTTT.

This rearrangement joins TRBV6-5 to TRBJ1-4, with D hard to call. This CDR3 is 14 amino acids long. Trimming removed 2 bases from V and 2 bases from J, with 6 bases in between. Per the germline V gene, CDR1 is MNHEY and CDR2 is SVGAGI. CDR3 protein: CASSYEDTNEKLFF. The CDR3 coding sequence is TGTGCCAGCAGTTACGAGGATACTAATGAAAAACTGTTTTTT.

There are a few counts of this clone. The chain has TRBV11-2 and TRBJ2-7, with D possibly matching TRBD1 (6 bases). CDR3 length: 14 amino acids. Trimming removed 5 bases from V and 2 bases from J, with 13 bases in between. Germline-derived CDR1 and CDR2 are SGHAT and FQNNGV. The CDR3 region is CASSPETGTYEQYF. As DNA, the CDR3 is TGTGCCAGCAGCCCCGAGACAGGAACCTACGAGCAGTACTTC.

The chain is built from TRBV4-1 and TRBJ1-5; 8 bases are shared with TRBD1. Trimming removed 3 bases from V and 5 bases from J; junction bases left unmatched: 6. Germline CDR1 is MGHRA and CDR2 is YSYEKL. The CDR3 has 15 residues. CDR3 amino acids: CASSQYTGGHQPQHF. DNA of the CDR3: TGCGCCAGCAGCCAGTATACAGGGGGACATCAGCCCCAGCATTTT.

The V call is TRBV30, the J call TRBJ1-2; 7 nucleotides line up with TRBD1. CDR3 length: 12 amino acids. Germline assignment: CDR1 GTSNPN and CDR2 SVGIG (reference sequence). J lost 8 bases, V lost 2 bases, and 5 bases had no gene match. CDR3 residues: CAWSPTGVGYTF. The CDR3 DNA reads TGTGCCTGGAGTCCTACAGGGGTAGGCTACACCTTC.

The V and J genes are TRBV5-5 and TRBJ1-5; 7 bases map to TRBD1. CDR3 length: 16 residues. CDR1 is SGHKS, CDR2 YYEKEE, per germline (reference sequence). V dropped 3 bases and J dropped 2; count of bases not matched to a gene: 8. This chain's CDR3 is CASSWGTDIGNQPQHF. CDR3 in DNA: TGTGCCAGCAGCTGGGGGACAGACATTGGCAATCAGCCCCAGCATTTT. The full variable domain, its missing parts supplied by reference TRBV5-5 and TRBJ1-5, is DAGVTQSPTHLIKTRGQQVTLRCSPISGHKSVSWYQQVLGQGPQFIFQYYEKEERGRGNFPDRFSARQFPNYSSELNVNALLLGDSALYLCASSWGTDIGNQPQHFGDGTRLSIL.